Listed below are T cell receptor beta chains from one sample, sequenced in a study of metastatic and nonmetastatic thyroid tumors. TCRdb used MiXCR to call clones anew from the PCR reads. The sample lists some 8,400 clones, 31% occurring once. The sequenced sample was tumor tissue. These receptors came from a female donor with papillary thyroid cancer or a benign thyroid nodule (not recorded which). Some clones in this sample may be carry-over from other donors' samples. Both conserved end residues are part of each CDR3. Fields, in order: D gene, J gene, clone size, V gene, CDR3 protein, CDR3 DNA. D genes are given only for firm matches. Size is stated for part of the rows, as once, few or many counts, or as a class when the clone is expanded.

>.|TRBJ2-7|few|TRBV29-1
CSVAFLNEQYF
TGCAGCGTCGCGTTTTTGAACGAGCAGTACTTC
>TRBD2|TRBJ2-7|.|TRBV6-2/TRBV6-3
CASCYGLAGEGEQYF
TGTGCCAGCTGCTACGGACTAGCGGGAGAGGGCGAGCAGTACTTC
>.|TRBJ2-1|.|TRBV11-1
CASSPGESSALNEQFF
TGTGCCAGCAGCCCAGGGGAGAGTAGCGCTTTGAATGAGCAGTTCTTC
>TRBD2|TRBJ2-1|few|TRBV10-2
CASSLTSGALGSFF
TGCGCCAGCAGTTTGACTAGCGGGGCTCTGGGATCGTTCTTC
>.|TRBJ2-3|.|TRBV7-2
CASRRPGPTGTQYF
TGTGCCAGCAGACGACCGGGACCCACAGGTACGCAGTATTTT
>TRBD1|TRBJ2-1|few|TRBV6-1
CASSDDGGQGYNEQFF
TGTGCCAGCAGCGATGACGGGGGACAGGGGTACAATGAGCAGTTCTTC
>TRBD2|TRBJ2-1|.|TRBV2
CASRGGLAGYNEQFF
TGTGCCAGCAGGGGAGGACTAGCGGGCTACAATGAGCAGTTCTTC
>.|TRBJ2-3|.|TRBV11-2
CASSLLFAGGSDTLYF
.
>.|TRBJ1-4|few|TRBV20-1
CSARDIRVNEKLFF
TGCAGTGCTAGAGATATTCGGGTTAATGAAAAACTGTTTTTT
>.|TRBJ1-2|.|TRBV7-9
CASSQNTDGPYGYTF
TGTGCCAGCAGCCAGAACACGGACGGACCGTATGGCTACACCTTC
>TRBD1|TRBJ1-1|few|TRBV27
CASSLLYRGNTEAFF
TGTGCCAGCAGTTTATTGTACAGGGGGAACACTGAAGCTTTCTTT
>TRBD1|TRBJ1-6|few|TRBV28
CASSFRQGWNSPLHF
TGTGCCAGCAGTTTTCGACAGGGATGGAATTCACCCCTCCACTTT
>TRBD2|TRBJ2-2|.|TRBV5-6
CASSLDGTSDFGELFF
TGTGCCAGCAGCTTGGATGGGACTAGTGACTTCGGGGAGCTGTTTTTT
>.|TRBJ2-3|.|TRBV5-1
CASSLSQGTIGTDTQYF
TGCGCCAGCAGCTTGAGTCAGGGCACCATAGGCACAGATACGCAGTATTTT
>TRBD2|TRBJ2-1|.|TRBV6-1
CASSKPGGHNEQFF
TGTGCCAGCAGCAAGCCGGGGGGGCACAATGAGCAGTTCTTC
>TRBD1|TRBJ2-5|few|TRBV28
CASSLQGAGETQYF
TGTGCCAGCAGTTTGCAGGGGGCGGGCGAGACCCAGTACTTC
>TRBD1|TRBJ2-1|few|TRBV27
CASSSTGFGSYNEQFF
TGTGCCAGCAGTTCGACAGGGTTTGGATCCTACAATGAGCAGTTCTTC
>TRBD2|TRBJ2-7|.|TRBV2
CASRAQAGGVYEQYF
TGTGCCAGCAGGGCCCAAGCGGGGGGGGTCTACGAGCAGTACTTC
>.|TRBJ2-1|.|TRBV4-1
CASIQESNEQFF
TGCGCCAGCATCCAAGAGTCAAATGAGCAGTTCTTC
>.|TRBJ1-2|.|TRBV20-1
CSARESIGGRGYGYTF
TGCAGTGCTAGAGAGAGCATTGGGGGGCGCGGCTATGGCTACACCTTC
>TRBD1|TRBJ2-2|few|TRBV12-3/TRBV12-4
CASSRDRNTGELFF
TGTGCCAGCAGCCGGGACAGGAACACCGGGGAGCTGTTTTTT
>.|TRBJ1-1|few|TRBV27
CASSLQADTEAFF
TGTGCCAGCAGTTTACAAGCAGATACTGAAGCTTTCTTT
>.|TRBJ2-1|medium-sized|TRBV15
CATSSPRESSYNEQFF
TGTGCCACCAGCAGCCCCCGGGAGTCAAGCTACAATGAGCAGTTCTTC
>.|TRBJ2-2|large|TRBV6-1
CASSSNPYSTGELFF
TGTGCCAGCAGTTCGAACCCGTATAGCACCGGGGAGCTGTTTTTT
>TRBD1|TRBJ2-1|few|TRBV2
CASSDHLFGTGVIF
TGTGCCAGCAGTGATCATCTATTCGGGACAGGGGTAATCTTC
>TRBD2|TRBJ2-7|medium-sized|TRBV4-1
CASSQEVGGYEQYF
TGCGCCAGCAGCCAAGAAGTCGGGGGGTACGAGCAGTACTTC
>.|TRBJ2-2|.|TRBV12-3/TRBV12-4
CASSDAGQSHTGELFF
TGTGCCAGCAGCGACGCGGGACAAAGTCACACCGGGGAGCTGTTTTTT
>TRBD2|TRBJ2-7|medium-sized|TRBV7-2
CASSLDAGGYEQYF
TGTGCCAGCAGCTTAGATGCGGGAGGGTACGAGCAGTACTTC
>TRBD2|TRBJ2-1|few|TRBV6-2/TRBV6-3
CASSPGLAGGDEQFF
TGTGCCAGCAGTCCGGGACTAGCGGGAGGAGATGAGCAGTTCTTC
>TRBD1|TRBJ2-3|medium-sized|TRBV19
CASSVRTGGGADTQYF
TGTGCCAGTAGTGTACGTACAGGGGGCGGTGCAGATACGCAGTATTTT